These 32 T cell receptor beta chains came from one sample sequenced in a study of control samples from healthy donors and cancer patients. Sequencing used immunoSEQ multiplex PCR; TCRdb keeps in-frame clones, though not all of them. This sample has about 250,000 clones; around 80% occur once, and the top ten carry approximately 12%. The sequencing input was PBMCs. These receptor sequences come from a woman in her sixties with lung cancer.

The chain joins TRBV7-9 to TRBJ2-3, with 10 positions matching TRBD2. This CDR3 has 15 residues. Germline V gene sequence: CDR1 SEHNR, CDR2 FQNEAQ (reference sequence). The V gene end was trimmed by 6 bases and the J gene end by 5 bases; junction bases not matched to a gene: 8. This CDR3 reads CASSFSGGAVDTQYF. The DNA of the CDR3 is TGTGCCAGCAGTTTCAGCGGGGGGGCCGTAGATACGCAGTATTTT.

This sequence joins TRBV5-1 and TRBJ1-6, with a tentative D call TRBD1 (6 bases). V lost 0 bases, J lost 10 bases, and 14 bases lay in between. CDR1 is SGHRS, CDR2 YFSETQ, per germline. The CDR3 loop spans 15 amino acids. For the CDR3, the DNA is TGCGCCAGCAGCTTGGTTGGGGGCCTTGGATCACCCCTCCACTTT. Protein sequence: CASSLVGGLGSPLHF.

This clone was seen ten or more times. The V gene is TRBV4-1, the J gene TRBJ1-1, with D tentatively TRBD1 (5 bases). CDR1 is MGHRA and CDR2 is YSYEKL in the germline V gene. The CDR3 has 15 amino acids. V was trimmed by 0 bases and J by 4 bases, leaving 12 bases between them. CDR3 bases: TGCGCCAGCAGCCAAGAGGGACTACAGTCCACTGAAGCTTTCTTT. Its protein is CASSQEGLQSTEAFF.

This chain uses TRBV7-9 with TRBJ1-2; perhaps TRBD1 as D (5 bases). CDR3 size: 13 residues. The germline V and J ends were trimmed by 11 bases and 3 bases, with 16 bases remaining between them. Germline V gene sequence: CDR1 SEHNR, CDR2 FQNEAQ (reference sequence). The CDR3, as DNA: TGTGCCTTTGAGCGGGGGAGCGACTATGGCTACACCTTC. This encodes CAFERGSDYGYTF.

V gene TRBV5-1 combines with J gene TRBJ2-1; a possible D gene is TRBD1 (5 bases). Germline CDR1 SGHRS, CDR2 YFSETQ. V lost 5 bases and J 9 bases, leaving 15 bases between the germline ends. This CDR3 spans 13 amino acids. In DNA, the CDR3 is TGCGCCAGCAGTAGGGGTAGGGGCCCTGAGCAGTTCTTC. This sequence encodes CASSRGRGPEQFF. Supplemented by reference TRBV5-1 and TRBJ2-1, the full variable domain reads KAGVTQTPRYLIKTRGQQVTLSCSPISGHRSVSWYQQTPGQGLQFLFEYFSETQRNKGNFPGRFSGRQFSNSRSEMNVSTLELGDSALYLCASSRGRGPEQFFGPGTRLTVL.

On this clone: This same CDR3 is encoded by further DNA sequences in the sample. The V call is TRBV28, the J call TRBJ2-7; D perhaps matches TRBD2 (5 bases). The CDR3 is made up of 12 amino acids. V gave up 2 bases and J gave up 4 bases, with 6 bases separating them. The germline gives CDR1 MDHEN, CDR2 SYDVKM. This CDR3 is CASSLPGYEQYF. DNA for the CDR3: TGTGCCAGCAGTTTACCGGGGTACGAGCAGTACTTC.

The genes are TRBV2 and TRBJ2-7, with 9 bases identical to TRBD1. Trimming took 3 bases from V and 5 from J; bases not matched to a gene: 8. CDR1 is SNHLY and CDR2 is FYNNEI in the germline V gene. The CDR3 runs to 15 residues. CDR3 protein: CASSDGGQGGHEQYF. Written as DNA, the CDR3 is TGTGCCAGCAGTGATGGGGGACAGGGTGGCCACGAGCAGTACTTC.

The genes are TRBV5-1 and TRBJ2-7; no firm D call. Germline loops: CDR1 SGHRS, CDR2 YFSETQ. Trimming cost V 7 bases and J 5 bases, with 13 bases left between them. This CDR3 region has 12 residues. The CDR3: CASGSDVDEQYF. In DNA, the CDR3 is TGCGCCAGCGGATCAGATGTGGACGAGCAGTACTTC.

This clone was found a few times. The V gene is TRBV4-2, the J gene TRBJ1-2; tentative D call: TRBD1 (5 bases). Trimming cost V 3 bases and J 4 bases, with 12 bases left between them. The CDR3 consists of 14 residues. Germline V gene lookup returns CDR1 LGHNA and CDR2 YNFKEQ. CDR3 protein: CASSQGDSRYGYTF. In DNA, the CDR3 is TGTGCCAGCAGCCAGGGTGACAGTCGCTATGGCTACACCTTC.

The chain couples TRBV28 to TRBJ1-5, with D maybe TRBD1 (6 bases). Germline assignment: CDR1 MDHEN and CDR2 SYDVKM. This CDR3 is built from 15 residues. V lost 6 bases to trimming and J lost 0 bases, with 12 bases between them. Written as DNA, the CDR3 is TGTGCCAGCAGACCCGGGACAAGTAGCAATCAGCCCCAGCATTTT. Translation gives CASRPGTSSNQPQHF. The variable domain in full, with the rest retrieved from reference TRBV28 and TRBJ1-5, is DVKVTQSSRYLVKRTGEKVFLECVQDMDHENMFWYRQDPGLGLRLIYFSYDVKMKEKGDIPEGYSVSREKKERFSLILESASTNQTSMYLCASRPGTSSNQPQHFGDGTRLSIL.

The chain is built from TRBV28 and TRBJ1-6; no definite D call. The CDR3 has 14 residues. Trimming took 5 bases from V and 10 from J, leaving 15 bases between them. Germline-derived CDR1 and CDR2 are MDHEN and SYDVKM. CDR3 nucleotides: TGTGCCAGCAGTCTCTCTAATCGTCGGTCACCCCTCCACTTT. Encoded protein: CASSLSNRRSPLHF. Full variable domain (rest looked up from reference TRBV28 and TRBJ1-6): DVKVTQSSRYLVKRTGEKVFLECVQDMDHENMFWYRQDPGLGLRLIYFSYDVKMKEKGDIPEGYSVSREKKERFSLILESASTNQTSMYLCASSLSNRRSPLHFGNGTRLTVT.

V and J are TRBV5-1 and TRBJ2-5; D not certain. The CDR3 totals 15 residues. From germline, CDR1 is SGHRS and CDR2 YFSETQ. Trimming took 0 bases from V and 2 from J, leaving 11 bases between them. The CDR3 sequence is CASSLGGTGQETQYF. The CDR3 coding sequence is TGCGCCAGCAGCTTGGGAGGCACCGGTCAAGAGACCCAGTACTTC. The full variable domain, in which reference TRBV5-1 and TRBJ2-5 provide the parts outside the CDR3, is KAGVTQTPRYLIKTRGQQVTLSCSPISGHRSVSWYQQTPGQGLQFLFEYFSETQRNKGNFPGRFSGRQFSNSRSEMNVSTLELGDSALYLCASSLGGTGQETQYFGPGTRLLVL.

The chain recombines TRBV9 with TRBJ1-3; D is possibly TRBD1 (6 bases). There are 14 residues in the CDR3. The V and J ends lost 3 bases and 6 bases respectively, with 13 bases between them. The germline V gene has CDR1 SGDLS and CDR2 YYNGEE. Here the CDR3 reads CASSAGVNVNTIYF. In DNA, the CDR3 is TGTGCCAGCAGCGCAGGGGTAAATGTAAACACCATATATTTT.

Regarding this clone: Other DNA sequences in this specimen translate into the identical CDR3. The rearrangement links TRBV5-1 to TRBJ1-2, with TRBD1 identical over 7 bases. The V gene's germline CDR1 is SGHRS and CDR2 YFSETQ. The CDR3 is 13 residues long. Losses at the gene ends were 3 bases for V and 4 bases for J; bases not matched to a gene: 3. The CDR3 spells CASSSAGGYGYTF. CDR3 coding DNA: TGCGCCAGCAGCTCAGCAGGGGGCTATGGCTACACCTTC.

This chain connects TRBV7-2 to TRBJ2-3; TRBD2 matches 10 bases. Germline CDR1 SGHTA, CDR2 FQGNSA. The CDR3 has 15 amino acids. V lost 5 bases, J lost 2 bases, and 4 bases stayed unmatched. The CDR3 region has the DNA TGTGCCAGCAGCAAACTAGCGGGGAACACAGATACGCAGTATTTT. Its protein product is CASSKLAGNTDTQYF.

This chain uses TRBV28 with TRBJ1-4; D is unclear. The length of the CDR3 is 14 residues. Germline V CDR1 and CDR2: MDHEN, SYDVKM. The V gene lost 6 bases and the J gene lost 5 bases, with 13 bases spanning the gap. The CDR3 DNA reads TGTGCCAGCAGAAAAGCCACGATAAATGAAAAACTGTTTTTT. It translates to CASRKATINEKLFF.

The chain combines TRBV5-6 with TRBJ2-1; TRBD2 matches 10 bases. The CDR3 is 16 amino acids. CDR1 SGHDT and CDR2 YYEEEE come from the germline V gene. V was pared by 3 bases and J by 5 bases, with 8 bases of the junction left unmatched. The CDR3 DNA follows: TGTGCCAGCAGCTCACCACTAGCGGGAACAAACAATGAGCAGTTCTTC. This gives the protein CASSSPLAGTNNEQFF. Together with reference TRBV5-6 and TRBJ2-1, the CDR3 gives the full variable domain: DAGVTQSPTHLIKTRGQQVTLRCSPKSGHDTVSWYQQALGQGPQFIFQYYEEEERQRGNFPDRFSGHQFPNYSSELNVNALLLGDSALYLCASSSPLAGTNNEQFFGPGTRLTVL.

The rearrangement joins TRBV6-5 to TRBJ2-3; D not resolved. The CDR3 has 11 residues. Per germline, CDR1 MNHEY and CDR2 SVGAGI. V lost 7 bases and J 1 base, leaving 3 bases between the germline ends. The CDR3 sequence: CASTGTDTQYF. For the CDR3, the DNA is TGTGCCAGCACTGGCACAGATACGCAGTATTTT.

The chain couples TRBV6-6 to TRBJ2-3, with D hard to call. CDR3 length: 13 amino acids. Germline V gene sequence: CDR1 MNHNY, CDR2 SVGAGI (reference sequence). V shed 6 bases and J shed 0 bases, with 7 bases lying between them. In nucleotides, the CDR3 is TGTGCCAGCAGCCCGATGAGCACAGATACGCAGTATTTT. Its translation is CASSPMSTDTQYF.

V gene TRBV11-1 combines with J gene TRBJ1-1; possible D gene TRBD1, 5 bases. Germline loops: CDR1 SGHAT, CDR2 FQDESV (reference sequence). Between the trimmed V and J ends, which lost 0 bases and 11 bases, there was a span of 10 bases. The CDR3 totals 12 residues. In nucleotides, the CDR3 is TGTGCCAGCAGCTTAGCGAACAGGCTGGCTTTCTTT. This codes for CASSLANRLAFF.

This CDR3 reads CASRAPGQGALRAFF. The DNA for the CDR3 is TGTGCCAGCAGAGCCCCGGGACAGGGGGCTTTGCGGGCTTTCTTT. The chain joins TRBV28 to TRBJ1-1, with 12 bases identical to TRBD1. After removal of 6 bases from V and 11 bases from J, the junction contained 13 bases not matched to a gene. The CDR3 has 15 amino acids. Germline values: CDR1 MDHEN, CDR2 SYDVKM.

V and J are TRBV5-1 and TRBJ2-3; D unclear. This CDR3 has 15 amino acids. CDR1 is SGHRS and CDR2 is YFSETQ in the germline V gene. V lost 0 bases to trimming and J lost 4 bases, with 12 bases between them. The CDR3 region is CASSLAFPGADTQYF. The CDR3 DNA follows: TGCGCCAGCAGCTTGGCCTTCCCCGGCGCAGATACGCAGTATTTT.

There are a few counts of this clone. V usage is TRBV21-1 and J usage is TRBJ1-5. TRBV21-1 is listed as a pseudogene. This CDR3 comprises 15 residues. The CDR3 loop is CASRPGALSNQPQHF. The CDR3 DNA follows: TGTGCCAGCCGGCCGGGCGCTCTTAGCAATCAGCCCCAGCATTTT.

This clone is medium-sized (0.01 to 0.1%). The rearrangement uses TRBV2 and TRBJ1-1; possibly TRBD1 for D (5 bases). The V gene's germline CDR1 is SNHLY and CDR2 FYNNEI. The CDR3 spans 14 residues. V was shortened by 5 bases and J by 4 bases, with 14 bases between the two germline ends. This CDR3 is CASSTGTAFTEAFF. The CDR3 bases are TGTGCCAGCAGTACTGGGACGGCCTTCACTGAAGCTTTCTTT.

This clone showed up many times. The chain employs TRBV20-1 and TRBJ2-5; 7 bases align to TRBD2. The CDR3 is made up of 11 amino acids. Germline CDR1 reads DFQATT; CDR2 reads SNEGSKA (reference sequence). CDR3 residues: CVGLRGETQYF. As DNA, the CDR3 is TGCGTGGGACTAAGAGGCGAGACCCAGTACTTC.

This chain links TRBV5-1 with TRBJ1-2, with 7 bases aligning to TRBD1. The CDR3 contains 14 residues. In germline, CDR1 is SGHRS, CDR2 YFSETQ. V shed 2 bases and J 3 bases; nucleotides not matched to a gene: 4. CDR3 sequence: CASSLGGADYGYTF. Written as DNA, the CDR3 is TGCGCCAGCAGCTTAGGGGGCGCGGACTATGGCTACACCTTC.

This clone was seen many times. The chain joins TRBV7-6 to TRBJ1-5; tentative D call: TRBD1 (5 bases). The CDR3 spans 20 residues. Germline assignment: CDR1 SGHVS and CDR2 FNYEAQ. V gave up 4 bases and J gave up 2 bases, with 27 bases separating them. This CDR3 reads CASSSPDVGRAGGGNQPQHF. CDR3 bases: TGTGCCAGCAGCTCTCCCGACGTGGGGCGAGCGGGGGGTGGCAATCAGCCCCAGCATTTT.

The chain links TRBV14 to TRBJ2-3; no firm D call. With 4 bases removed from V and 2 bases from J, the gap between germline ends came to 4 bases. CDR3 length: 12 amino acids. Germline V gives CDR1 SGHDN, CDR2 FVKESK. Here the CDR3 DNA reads TGTGCCAGCAGCCCCTTCACAGATACGCAGTATTTT. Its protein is CASSPFTDTQYF.

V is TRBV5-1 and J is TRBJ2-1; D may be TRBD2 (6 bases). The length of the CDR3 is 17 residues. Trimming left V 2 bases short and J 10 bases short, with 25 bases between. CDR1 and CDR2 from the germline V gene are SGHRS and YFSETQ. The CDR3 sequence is CASSLGVGTSSGSEQFF. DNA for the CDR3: TGCGCCAGCAGCTTAGGGGTAGGAACTAGCAGCGGAAGCGAGCAGTTCTTC.

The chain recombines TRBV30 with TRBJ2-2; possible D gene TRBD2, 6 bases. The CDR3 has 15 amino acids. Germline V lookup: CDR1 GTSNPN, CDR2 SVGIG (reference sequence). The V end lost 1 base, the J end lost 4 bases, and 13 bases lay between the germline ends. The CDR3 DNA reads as TGTGCCTGGAGTGCCCTCGGGACTTTCACCGGGGAGCTGTTTTTT. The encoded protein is CAWSALGTFTGELFF. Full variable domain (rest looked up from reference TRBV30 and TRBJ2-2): SQTIHQWPATLVQPVGSPLSLECTVEGTSNPNLYWYRQAAGRGLQLLFYSVGIGQISSEVPQNLSASRPQDRQFILSSKKLLLSDSGFYLCAWSALGTFTGELFFGEGSRLTVL.

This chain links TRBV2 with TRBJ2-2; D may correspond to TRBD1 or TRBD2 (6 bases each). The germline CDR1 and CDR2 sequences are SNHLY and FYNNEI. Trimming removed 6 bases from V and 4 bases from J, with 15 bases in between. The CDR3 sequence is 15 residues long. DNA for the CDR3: TGTGCCAGCAGGGAGGGGGTTGCCTTCACCGGGGAGCTGTTTTTT. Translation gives CASREGVAFTGELFF.

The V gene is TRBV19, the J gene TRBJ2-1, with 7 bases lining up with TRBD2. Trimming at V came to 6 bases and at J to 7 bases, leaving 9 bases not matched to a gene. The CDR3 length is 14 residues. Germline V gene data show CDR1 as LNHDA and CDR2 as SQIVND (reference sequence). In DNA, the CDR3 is TGTGCCAGTAGCACCCTGGGAGGGCGGAATGAGCAGTTCTTC. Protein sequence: CASSTLGGRNEQFF. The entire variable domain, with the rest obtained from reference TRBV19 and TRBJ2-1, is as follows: DGGITQSPKYLFRKEGQNVTLSCEQNLNHDAMYWYRQDPGQGLRLIYYSQIVNDFQKGDIAEGYSVSREKKESFPLTVTSAQKNPTAFYLCASSTLGGRNEQFFGPGTRLTVL.